One T cell receptor beta chain is described in this entry. Sample treatment: randomized to nivolumab then ipilimumab (arm A) or the reverse (arm B). No patient had prior DNA-damaging chemotherapy. Sorted cells were live CD3+CD8+, lacking CD19 and CD56, from PBMCs. The data are from a study of sequential checkpoint blockade in melanoma. In the study overall: Each arm's sequence ended with maintenance nivolumab.

Measured with immunoSEQ multiplex PCR; TCRdb has only the in-frame clones, and not every one. The data show under 40,000 clones, 88% seen once. The input for sequencing was CD8+ T cells sorted from blood (inferred from file names), taken from a patient given nivolumab and ipilimumab in sequence. The receptor was isolated from a human donor with melanoma.

The CDR3 loop reads CASTLARTNANEKLFF. CDR3 in DNA: TGTGCCAGCACACTAGCCCGAACAAACGCTAATGAAAAACTGTTTTTT. This rearrangement joins TRBV6-6 to TRBJ1-4, with D hard to call. In germline, CDR1 is MNHNY, CDR2 SVGAGI (reference sequence). This CDR3 comprises 16 residues. The V end lost 7 bases, the J end lost 3 bases, and 18 bases lay between the germline ends.